This T cell receptor beta chain was identified during a study of blood T cells in healthy people across ages. Looking at the study overall: Template-switching capture recovered about one barcoded beta molecule per two T cells.

Donors were systemically healthy Caucasian individuals from Russia aged about 6 to 90 years. CDR1 and CDR2 from the germline V gene are SEHNR and FQNEAQ (reference sequence). V shed 4 bases, J shed 3 bases, and the junction held 5 bases outside the gene matches. The length of the CDR3 is 14 residues. The use of a sample-barcoded 5' primer and a J-beta primer mix characterized a second PCR of roughly 6 to 11 cycles. Each cDNA was tagged by a template-switch adaptor containing 12 random nucleotides. Sequencing recovered at least 2.5 million CDR3-containing paired-end reads from each sample. TCRdb independently ran MiXCR on the 5' RACE reads; one entry per CDR3 protein. This sample has roughly 1,700,000 distinct CDR3 sequences, with 28% found just once.

This clonotype was obtained from a woman in her 30s in good health. The sequenced sample was blood. The gene calls are TRBV7-9 and TRBJ2-7; the match to TRBD1 covers 8 bases. The CDR3 reads CASSSHRGDYEQYF. Written as DNA, the CDR3 is TGTGCCAGCAGCTCCCACAGGGGGGACTACGAGCAGTACTTC.